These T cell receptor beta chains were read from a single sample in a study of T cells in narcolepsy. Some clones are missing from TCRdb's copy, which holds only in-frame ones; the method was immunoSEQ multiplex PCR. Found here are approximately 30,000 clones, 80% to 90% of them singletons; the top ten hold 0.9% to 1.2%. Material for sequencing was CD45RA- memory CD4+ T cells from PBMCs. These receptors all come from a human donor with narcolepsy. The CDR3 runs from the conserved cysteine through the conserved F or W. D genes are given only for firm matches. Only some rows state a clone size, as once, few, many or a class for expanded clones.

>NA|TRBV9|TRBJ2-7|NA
CASSVGGQGDYEQYF
TGTGCCAGCAGCGTAGGGGGTCAGGGAGACTACGAGCAGTACTTC
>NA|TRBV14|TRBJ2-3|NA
CASSQEVTGQDTQYF
TGTGCCAGCAGCCAAGAGGTCACAGGTCAAGATACGCAGTATTTT
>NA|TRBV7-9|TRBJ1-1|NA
CASSPARDDTEAFF
TGTGCCAGCAGCCCAGCCAGGGACGACACTGAAGCTTTCTTT
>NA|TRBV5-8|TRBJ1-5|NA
CASGTPSTQPQHF
TGTGCCAGCGGGACGCCCTCTACTCAGCCCCAGCATTTT
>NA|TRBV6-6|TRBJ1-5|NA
CASAEGIKPQHF
TGTGCCAGCGCGGAGGGAATTAAGCCCCAGCATTTT
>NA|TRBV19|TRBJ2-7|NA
CASSIDRPPSSYEQYF
TGTGCCAGTAGTATTGACAGACCCCCATCATCCTACGAGCAGTACTTC
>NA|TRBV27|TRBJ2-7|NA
CASSSANLVYEQYF
TGTGCCAGCAGTTCAGCCAACTTGGTTTACGAGCAGTACTTC
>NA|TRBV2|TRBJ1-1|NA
CASTIQGNTEAFF
TGTGCCAGCACGATCCAGGGCAACACTGAAGCTTTCTTT
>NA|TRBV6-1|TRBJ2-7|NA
CASSGLSNTYEQYF
TGTGCCAGCAGTGGCCTCAGTAATACCTACGAGCAGTACTTC
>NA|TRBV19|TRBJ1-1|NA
CASKVNQAAREAFF
TGTGCCAGTAAAGTTAACCAGGCGGCGAGAGAAGCTTTCTTT
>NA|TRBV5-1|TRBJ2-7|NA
CASSLVLGGSYEQYF
TGCGCCAGCAGCCTCGTCTTAGGGGGTTCCTACGAGCAGTACTTC
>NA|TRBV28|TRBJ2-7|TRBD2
CASSLPGLGRNSYEQYF
TGTGCCAGCAGTTTACCCGGACTAGGGCGGAACTCCTACGAGCAGTACTTC
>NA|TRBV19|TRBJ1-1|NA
CASSINRAGDGNTEAFF
TGTGCCAGTAGTATTAATAGGGCAGGGGATGGCAACACTGAAGCTTTCTTT
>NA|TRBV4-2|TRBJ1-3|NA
CASSQEPGTGNTIYF
TGTGCCAGCAGCCAAGAACCGGGGACTGGAAACACCATATATTTT
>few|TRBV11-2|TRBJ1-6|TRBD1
CASSLGTGVSPLHF
TGTGCCAGCAGCTTGGGGACAGGGGTTTCACCCCTCCACTTT
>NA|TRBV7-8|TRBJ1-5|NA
CASSLKWEGYQPQHF
TGTGCCAGCAGCTTAAAGTGGGAGGGTTACCAGCCCCAGCATTTT
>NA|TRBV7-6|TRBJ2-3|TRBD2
CASSLGSGGSTDTQYF
TGTGCCAGCAGCTTAGGAAGCGGGGGGAGCACAGATACGCAGTATTTT
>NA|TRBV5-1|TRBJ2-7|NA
CASSWTGQSYEQYF
TGCGCCAGCAGCTGGACCGGACAGAGTTACGAGCAGTACTTC
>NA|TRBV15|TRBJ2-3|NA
CATSRPSGGDTQYF
TGTGCCACCAGCAGACCTTCCGGAGGAGATACGCAGTATTTT
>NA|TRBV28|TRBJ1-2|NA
CASSLRFYGYTF
TGTGCCAGCAGTTTACGATTCTATGGCTACACCTTC
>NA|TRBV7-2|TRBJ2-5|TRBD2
CASSLTSAGGQATQYF
TGTGCCAGCAGCTTAACATCGGCGGGGGGGCAAGCGACCCAGTACTTC
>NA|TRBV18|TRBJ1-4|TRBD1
CASSPPNRGATNEKLFF
TGTGCCAGCTCACCACCTAACAGGGGAGCAACTAATGAAAAACTGTTTTTT
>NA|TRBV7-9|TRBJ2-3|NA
CASSSRGLANFTDTQYF
TGTGCCAGCAGCTCCCGGGGGCTAGCAAACTTCACAGATACGCAGTATTTT
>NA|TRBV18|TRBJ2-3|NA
CASSPRGESADTQYF
TGTGCCAGCTCACCCCGGGGAGAGTCAGCAGATACGCAGTATTTT
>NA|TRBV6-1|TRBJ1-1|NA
CASSKKGTEAFF
TGTGCCAGCAGTAAAAAGGGTACTGAAGCTTTCTTT